This T cell receptor (beta chain) was recorded in a study of cytomegalovirus exposure and HLA in healthy donors. This CDR3 comprises 16 residues. V was pared by 3 bases and J by 3 bases, with 19 bases between. CDR1 is SGHRS, CDR2 YFSETQ, per germline. Study-level findings and limits: A few CMV-associated chains proved CMV antigen-specific in vitro.

To note about this clone: The antigen remains undetermined.

The PCR had 60 Vbeta and 13 Jbeta primers. Profiled with immunoSEQ multiplex PCR; TCRdb holds only in-frame clones, not every one. The sample lists 150,000 or so clones, over 60% occurring once. The sequencing sample was made of PBMCs. The chain links TRBV5-1 to TRBJ2-7; D not resolved. This receptor was identified in a woman between 25 and 40 years old in good health and CMV-seropositive. The CDR3 DNA reads as TGCGCCAGCAGCTCGACCCCCTCAGGCCTATACTACGAGCAGTACTTC. It codes for CASSSTPSGLYYEQYF.